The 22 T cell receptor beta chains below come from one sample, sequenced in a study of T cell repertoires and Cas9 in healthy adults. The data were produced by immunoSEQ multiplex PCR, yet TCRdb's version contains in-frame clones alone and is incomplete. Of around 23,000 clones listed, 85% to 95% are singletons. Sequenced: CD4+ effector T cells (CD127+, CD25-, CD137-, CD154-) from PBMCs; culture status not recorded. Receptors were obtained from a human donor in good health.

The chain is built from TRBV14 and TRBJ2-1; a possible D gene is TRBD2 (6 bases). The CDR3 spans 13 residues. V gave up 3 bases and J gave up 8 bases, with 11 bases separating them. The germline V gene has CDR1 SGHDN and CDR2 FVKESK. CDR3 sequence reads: CASSQFGGDEQFF. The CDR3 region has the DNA TGTGCCAGCAGCCAGTTTGGCGGGGATGAGCAGTTCTTC. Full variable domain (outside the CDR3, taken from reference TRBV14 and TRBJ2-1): EAGVTQFPSHSVIEKGQTVTLRCDPISGHDNLYWYRRVMGKEIKFLLHFVKESKQDESGMPNNRFLAERTGGTYSTLKVQPAELEDSGVYFCASSQFGGDEQFFGPGTRLTVL.

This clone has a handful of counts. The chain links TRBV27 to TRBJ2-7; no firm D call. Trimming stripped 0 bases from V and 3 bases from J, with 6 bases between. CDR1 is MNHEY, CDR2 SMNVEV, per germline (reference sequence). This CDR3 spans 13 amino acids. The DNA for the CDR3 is TGTGCCAGCAGTTTATCAAACCGCTACGAGCAGTACGTC. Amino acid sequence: CASSLSNRYEQYV.

The CDR3 loop reads CASSYSYRGGEKLFF. The CDR3 region has the DNA TGTGCCAGCAGTTACTCATACAGGGGTGGTGAAAAACTGTTTTTT. The rearrangement joins TRBV6-5 to TRBJ1-4, with TRBD1 identical over 7 bases. Germline V lookup: CDR1 MNHEY, CDR2 SVGAGI. CDR3 size: 15 residues. With 0 bases clipped from V and 7 bases from J, the junction kept 5 bases outside the gene matches.

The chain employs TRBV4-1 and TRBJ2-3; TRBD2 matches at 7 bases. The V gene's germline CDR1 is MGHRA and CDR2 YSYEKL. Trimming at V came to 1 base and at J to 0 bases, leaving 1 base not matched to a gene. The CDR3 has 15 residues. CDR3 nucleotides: TGCGCCAGCAGCCAAGGACTAGCAAGCACAGATACGCAGTATTTT. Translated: CASSQGLASTDTQYF.

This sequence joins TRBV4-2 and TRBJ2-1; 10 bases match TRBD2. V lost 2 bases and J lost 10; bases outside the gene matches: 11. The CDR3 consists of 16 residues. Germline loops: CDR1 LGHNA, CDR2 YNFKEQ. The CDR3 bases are TGTGCCAGCAGCCAACGGGCTAGCGGGGGTCAAGGGGAGCAGTTCTTC. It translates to CASSQRASGGQGEQFF.

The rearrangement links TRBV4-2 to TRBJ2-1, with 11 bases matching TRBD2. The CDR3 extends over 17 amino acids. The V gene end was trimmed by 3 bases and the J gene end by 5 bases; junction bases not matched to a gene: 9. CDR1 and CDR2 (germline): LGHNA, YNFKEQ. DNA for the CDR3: TGTGCCAGCAGCCAGGATATAGCGGGGGGGCGCAACAATGAGCAGTTCTTC. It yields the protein CASSQDIAGGRNNEQFF.

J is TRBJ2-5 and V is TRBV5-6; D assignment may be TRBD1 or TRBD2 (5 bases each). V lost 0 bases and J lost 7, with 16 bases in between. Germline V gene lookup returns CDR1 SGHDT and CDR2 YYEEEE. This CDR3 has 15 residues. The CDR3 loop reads CASSLGGMRLGTQYF. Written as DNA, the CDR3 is TGTGCCAGCAGCTTGGGGGGGATGAGGCTAGGGACCCAGTACTTC.

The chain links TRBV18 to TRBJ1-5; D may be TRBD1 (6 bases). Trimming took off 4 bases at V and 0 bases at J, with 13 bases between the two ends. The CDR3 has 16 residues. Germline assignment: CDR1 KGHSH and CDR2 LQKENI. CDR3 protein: CASSRGTPDSNQPQHF. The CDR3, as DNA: TGTGCCAGCTCACGGGGGACACCAGATAGCAATCAGCCCCAGCATTTT. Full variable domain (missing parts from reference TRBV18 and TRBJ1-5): NAGVMQNPRHLVRRRGQEARLRCSPMKGHSHVYWYRQLPEEGLKFMVYLQKENIIDESGMPKERFSAEFPKEGPSILRIQQVVRGDSAAYFCASSRGTPDSNQPQHFGDGTRLSIL.

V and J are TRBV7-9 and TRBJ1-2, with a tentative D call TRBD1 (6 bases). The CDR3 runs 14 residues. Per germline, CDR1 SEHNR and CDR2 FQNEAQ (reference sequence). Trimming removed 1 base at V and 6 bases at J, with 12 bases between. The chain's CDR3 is CASSLGGAPHGYTF. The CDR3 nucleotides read TGTGCCAGCAGCTTAGGGGGGGCACCCCATGGCTACACCTTC. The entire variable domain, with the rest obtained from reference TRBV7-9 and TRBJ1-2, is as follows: DTGVSQNPRHKITKRGQNVTFRCDPISEHNRLYWYRQTLGQGPEFLTYFQNEAQLEKSRLLSDRFSAERPKGSFSTLEIQRTEQGDSAMYLCASSLGGAPHGYTFGSGTRLTVV.

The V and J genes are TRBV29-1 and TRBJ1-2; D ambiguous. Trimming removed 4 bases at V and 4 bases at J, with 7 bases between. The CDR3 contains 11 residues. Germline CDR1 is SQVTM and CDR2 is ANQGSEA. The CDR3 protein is CSVAHSYGYTF. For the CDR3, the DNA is TGCAGCGTTGCACATTCCTATGGCTACACCTTC. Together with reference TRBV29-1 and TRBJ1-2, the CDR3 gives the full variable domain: SAVISQKPSRDICQRGTSLTIQCQVDSQVTMMFWYRQQPGQSLTLIATANQGSEATYESGFVIDKFPISRPNLTFSTLTVSNMSPEDSSIYLCSVAHSYGYTFGSGTRLTVV.

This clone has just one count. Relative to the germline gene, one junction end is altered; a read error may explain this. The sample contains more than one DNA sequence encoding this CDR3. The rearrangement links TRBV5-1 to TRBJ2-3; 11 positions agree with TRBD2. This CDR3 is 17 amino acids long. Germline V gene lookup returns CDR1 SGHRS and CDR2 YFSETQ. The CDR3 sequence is CASSSGASSGRTDTQYF. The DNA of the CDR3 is TGTGCCAGCAGCTCGGGCGCGTCTAGCGGGAGGACAGATACGCAGTATTTT.

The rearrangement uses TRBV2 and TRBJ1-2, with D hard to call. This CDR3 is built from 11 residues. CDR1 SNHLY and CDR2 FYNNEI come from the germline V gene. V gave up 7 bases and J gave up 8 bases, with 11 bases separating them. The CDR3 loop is CASTPPGGYTF. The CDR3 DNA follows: TGTGCCAGCACTCCCCCTGGGGGCTACACCTTC.

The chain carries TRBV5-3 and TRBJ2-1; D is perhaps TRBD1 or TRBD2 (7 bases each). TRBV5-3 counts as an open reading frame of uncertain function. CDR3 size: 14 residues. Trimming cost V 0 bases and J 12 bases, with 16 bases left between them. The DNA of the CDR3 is TGTGCCAGAAGCTTGGCTAGGAGCGGGGACAGGCAGTTCTTC. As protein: CARSLARSGDRQFF.

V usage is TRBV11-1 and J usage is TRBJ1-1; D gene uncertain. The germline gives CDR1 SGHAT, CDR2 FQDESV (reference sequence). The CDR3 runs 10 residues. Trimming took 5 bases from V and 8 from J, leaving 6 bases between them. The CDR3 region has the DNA TGTGCCAGCAGCCCCTCCGAAGCTTTCTTT. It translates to CASSPSEAFF.

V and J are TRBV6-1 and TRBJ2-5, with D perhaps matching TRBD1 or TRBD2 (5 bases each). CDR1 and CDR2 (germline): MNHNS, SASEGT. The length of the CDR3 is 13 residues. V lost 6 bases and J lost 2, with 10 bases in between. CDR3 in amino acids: CASRRGAQETQYF. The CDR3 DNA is TGTGCCAGCAGGAGAGGGGCGCAAGAGACCCAGTACTTC.

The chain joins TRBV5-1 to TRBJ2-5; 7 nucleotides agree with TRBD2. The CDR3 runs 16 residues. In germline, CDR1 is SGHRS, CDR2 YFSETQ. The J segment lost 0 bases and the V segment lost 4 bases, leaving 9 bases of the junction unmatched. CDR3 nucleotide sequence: TGCGCCAGCAGCCCGAGCGGGATTGGAGACCAAGAGACCCAGTACTTC. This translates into CASSPSGIGDQETQYF.

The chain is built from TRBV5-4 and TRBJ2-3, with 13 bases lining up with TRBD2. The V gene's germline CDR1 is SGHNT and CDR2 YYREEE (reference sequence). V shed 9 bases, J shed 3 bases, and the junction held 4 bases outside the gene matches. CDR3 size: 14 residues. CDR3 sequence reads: CATRTSGSTDTQYF. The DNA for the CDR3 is TGTGCCACCCGGACTAGCGGGAGTACAGATACGCAGTATTTT.

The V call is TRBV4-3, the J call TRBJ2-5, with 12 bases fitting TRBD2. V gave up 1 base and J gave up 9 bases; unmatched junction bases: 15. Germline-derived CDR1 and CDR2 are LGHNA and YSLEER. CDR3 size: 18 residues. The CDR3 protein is CASSQGLAGDTSLWAQYF. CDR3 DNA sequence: TGCGCCAGCAGCCAAGGACTAGCGGGAGACACCTCTCTTTGGGCCCAGTACTTC.

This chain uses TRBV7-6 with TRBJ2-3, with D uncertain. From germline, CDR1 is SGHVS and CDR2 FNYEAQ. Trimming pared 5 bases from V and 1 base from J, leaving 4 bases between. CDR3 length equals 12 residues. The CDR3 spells CASSMGTDTQYF. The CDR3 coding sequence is TGTGCCAGCAGCATGGGCACAGATACGCAGTATTTT.

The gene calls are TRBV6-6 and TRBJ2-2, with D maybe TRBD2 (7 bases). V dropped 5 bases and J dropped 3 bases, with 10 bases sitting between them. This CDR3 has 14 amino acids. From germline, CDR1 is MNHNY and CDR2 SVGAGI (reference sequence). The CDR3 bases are TGTGCCAGCAGTCCGGGGGGCCACACCGGGGAGCTGTTTTTT. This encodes CASSPGGHTGELFF.

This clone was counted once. The chain's CDR3 is CAWGGQGHQPQHF. The CDR3 DNA follows: TGTGCCTGGGGTGGACAGGGACATCAGCCCCAGCATTTT. This rearrangement joins TRBV30 to TRBJ1-5, with TRBD1 identical over 8 bases. The CDR3 length is 13 residues. Per germline, CDR1 GTSNPN and CDR2 SVGIG (reference sequence). J was trimmed by 5 bases and V by 5 bases; bases with no gene match: 5.

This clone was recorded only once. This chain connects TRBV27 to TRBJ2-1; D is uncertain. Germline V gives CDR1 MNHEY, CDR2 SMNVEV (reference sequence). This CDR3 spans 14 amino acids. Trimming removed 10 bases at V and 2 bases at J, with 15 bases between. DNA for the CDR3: TGTGCCACTAAGGACCAGCGAACCTACAATGAGCAGTTCTTC. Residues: CATKDQRTYNEQFF.